This TCR beta chain was obtained from a study of CD8 T cells in ankylosing spondylitis. V was trimmed by 5 bases and J by 4 bases, leaving 8 bases between them. The CDR3 is 13 amino acids. One entry per CDR3 protein results from TCRdb running MiXCR on the 5' RACE reads. The sample has fewer than 400,000 distinct CDR3 sequences, under 25% seen once. Whole-study results and caveats: Those disease-linked clones were CD8+; they were also relatively rare in peripheral blood. Characteristic, it appeared, of ankylosing spondylitis blood was a TCR beta motif of roughly eight highly homologous variants.

This clonotype was counted a few times. Its antigen is undetermined. The V gene is TRBV12-3 or TRBV12-4, the J gene TRBJ2-2; D unclear. This TCR was sampled from a male donor with ankylosing spondylitis. Sequencing was carried out using blood, either unsorted or a sorted T cell fraction (not recorded which). CDR3 loop: CASSASATGELFF. The CDR3, as DNA: TGTGCCAGCAGTGCTTCCGCCACCGGGGAGCTGTTTTTT.